The source of this T cell receptor beta chain is a study of cytomegalovirus exposure and HLA in healthy donors. The approximately 130-subject validation cohort, separate from the approximately 670-subject first cohort, included the donors. Libraries were prepared by immunoSEQ multiplex PCR; TCRdb keeps only in-frame clonotypes and omits some of them. This table holds some 99,000 clones, around nine tenths found once. V gave up 4 bases and J gave up 0 bases, with 11 bases separating them. The CDR3 runs 15 residues. Looked up from germline, CDR1 is LGHNA and CDR2 is YSLEER. The V call is TRBV4-3, the J call TRBJ2-3; no definite D call. Sequenced: PBMCs. The TCR sequence derives from a woman between 18 and 30 years old in good health and CMV-seronegative. The CDR3 DNA reads TGCGCCAGCAGCCTAGCCTCAGCCAGCACAGATACGCAGTATTTT. Translated, it gives CASSLASASTDTQYF.